Each of the 8 T cell receptor beta chains below was sequenced from the same sample in a study of cytomegalovirus exposure and HLA in healthy donors. Primers for the PCR totalled 60 Vbeta and 13 Jbeta. Profiling relied on immunoSEQ multiplex PCR, and the TCRdb table lists in-frame clones only, not all of them. The sample shows around 78,000 clones, around 82% of them seen only once. Input material: PBMCs. These TCRs come from a male donor in good health and CMV-seronegative.

The chain employs TRBV2 and TRBJ1-1, with 9 bases matching TRBD1. The germline V gene has CDR1 SNHLY and CDR2 FYNNEI. The CDR3 is 13 amino acids. Trimming took 8 bases from V and 4 from J; bases not matched to a gene: 5. This CDR3 is CASAQTGGTEAFF. In nucleotides, the CDR3 is TGTGCCAGCGCACAGACAGGGGGCACTGAAGCTTTCTTT.

This sequence joins TRBV6-5 and TRBJ1-2, with D tentatively TRBD1 (6 bases). The CDR3 has 14 residues. CDR1 is MNHEY and CDR2 is SVGAGI in the germline V gene. V was clipped by 7 bases and J by 7 bases, with 19 bases between them. CDR3 sequence (DNA): TGTGCCAGCACTAACGGACAGCCTTTGGGTGGCTACACCTTC. Residues: CASTNGQPLGGYTF.

The sample holds a few counts of this clone. V gene TRBV2 combines with J gene TRBJ1-2, with D uncertain. The CDR3 consists of 12 residues. Per germline, CDR1 SNHLY and CDR2 FYNNEI. Trimming removed 7 bases at V and 4 bases at J, with 10 bases between. This chain's CDR3 is CASTRLFYGYTF. The DNA for the CDR3 is TGTGCCAGCACCAGACTATTCTATGGCTACACCTTC.

The chain recombines TRBV19 with TRBJ2-7; the match to TRBD2 covers 9 bases. The CDR3 has 15 amino acids. The germline V gene has CDR1 LNHDA and CDR2 SQIVND (reference sequence). V lost 6 bases and J lost 0; bases outside the gene matches: 6. Here the CDR3 reads CASSNGLAHSYEQYF. Written as DNA, the CDR3 is TGTGCCAGTAGCAACGGACTAGCGCACTCCTACGAGCAGTACTTC. Complete variable domain (other parts from reference TRBV19 and TRBJ2-7): DGGITQSPKYLFRKEGQNVTLSCEQNLNHDAMYWYRQDPGQGLRLIYYSQIVNDFQKGDIAEGYSVSREKKESFPLTVTSAQKNPTAFYLCASSNGLAHSYEQYFGPGTRLTVT.

The chain joins TRBV30 to TRBJ2-5, with TRBD2 matching over 7 bases. V lost 0 bases and J lost 2; bases outside the gene matches: 3. This CDR3 contains 14 residues. The germline CDR1 and CDR2 sequences are GTSNPN and SVGIG (reference sequence). The CDR3 DNA sequence: TGTGCCTGGAGTGTGGGGGGGAATCAAGAGACCCAGTACTTC. This codes for CAWSVGGNQETQYF.

This chain joins TRBV7-2 and TRBJ1-3; maybe TRBD1 (5 bases). With 8 bases removed from V and 0 bases from J, the gap between germline ends came to 8 bases. Germline V gives CDR1 SGHTA, CDR2 FQGNSA. The CDR3 totals 13 residues. CDR3: CASGTGSGNTIYF. CDR3 DNA sequence: TGTGCCAGCGGAACAGGCTCTGGAAACACCATATATTTT.

The CDR3 loop reads CASSLRRETQYF. In DNA, the CDR3 is TGTGCCAGCAGTCTTAGGCGGGAGACCCAGTACTTC. The chain combines TRBV2 with TRBJ2-5; D remains unclear. In germline, CDR1 is SNHLY, CDR2 FYNNEI. This CDR3 contains 12 residues. Trimming cost V 5 bases and J 5 bases, with 9 bases left between them.

CDR3 loop: CAWGSTPRINEQFF. CDR3 nucleotides: TGTGCCTGGGGATCAACACCGAGGATTAATGAGCAGTTCTTC. This chain connects TRBV30 to TRBJ2-1; no clear D. This CDR3 has 14 residues. Germline CDR1 and CDR2: GTSNPN and SVGIG (reference sequence). The germline V and J ends were trimmed by 5 bases and 7 bases, with 18 bases remaining between them. The variable domain in full, completed from reference TRBV30 and TRBJ2-1, reads SQTIHQWPATLVQPVGSPLSLECTVEGTSNPNLYWYRQAAGRGLQLLFYSVGIGQISSEVPQNLSASRPQDRQFILSSKKLLLSDSGFYLCAWGSTPRINEQFFGPGTRLTVL.